The source of this T cell receptor beta chain is a study of blood T cell repertoires in COVID-19. On the study more broadly: From the United States, Italy and Spain came samples of acute and convalescent COVID-19. The cDNA or gDNA used as material had been derived from T cells, B-cell-depleted T cells, or PBMCs.

Germline assignment: CDR1 MNHNY and CDR2 SVGAGI (reference sequence). The CDR3 contains 18 residues. Trimming left V 7 bases short and J 3 bases short, with 24 bases between. Profiling relied on immunoSEQ multiplex PCR, and the TCRdb table lists in-frame clones only, not all of them. The sample has tens of thousands of clones, 86% seen once. The receptor comes from an older man with active COVID-19. This chain connects TRBV6-6 to TRBJ1-4; unclear D gene. Specimen: peripheral blood. Here the CDR3 reads CASTRTGSTGIPNEKLFF. The CDR3 nucleotides read TGTGCCAGCACTCGAACTGGGTCTACCGGGATTCCTAATGAAAAACTGTTTTTT.